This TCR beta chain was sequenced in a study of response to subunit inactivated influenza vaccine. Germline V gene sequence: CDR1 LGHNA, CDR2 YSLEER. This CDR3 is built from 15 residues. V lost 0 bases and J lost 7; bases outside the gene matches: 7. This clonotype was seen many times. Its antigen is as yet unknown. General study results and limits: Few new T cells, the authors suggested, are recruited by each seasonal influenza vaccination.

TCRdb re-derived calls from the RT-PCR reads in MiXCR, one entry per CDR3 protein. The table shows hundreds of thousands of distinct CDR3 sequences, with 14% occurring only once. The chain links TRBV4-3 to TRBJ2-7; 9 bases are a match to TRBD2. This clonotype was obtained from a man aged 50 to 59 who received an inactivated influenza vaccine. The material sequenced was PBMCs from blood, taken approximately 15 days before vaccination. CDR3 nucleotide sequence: TGCGCCAGCAGCCAAGAACCTAGCGGGACGGGGGAGCAGTACTTC. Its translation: CASSQEPSGTGEQYF.